The 19 T cell receptor beta chains in this list originate from one sample, sequenced in a study of blood T cells in healthy people across ages. A second PCR, run for roughly 7 to 11 cycles, used a sample-barcoded 5' primer plus a J-beta primer mix. TCRdb re-called the 5' RACE reads through MiXCR, storing one row per CDR3 protein. The data contain under 1 million distinct CDR3 sequences, 40% to 50% of them singletons. Input material: blood. These receptors all come from a man aged 60 to 69 in good health.

This CDR3 reads CASSFFGGIGDSPLHF. The CDR3, as DNA: TGTGCCAGCAGTTTTTTCGGTGGCATCGGCGATTCACCCCTCCACTTT. The chain has TRBV28 and TRBJ1-6; no firm D call. From germline, CDR1 is MDHEN and CDR2 SYDVKM. The ends were cut back, 3 bases at V and 8 bases at J, with 17 bases in the middle. The CDR3 spans 16 residues.

This clonotype was found a few times. The chain employs TRBV20-1 and TRBJ1-4; maybe TRBD1 (6 bases). The length of the CDR3 is 14 residues. Trimming left V 3 bases short and J 8 bases short, with 16 bases between. Germline-derived CDR1 and CDR2 are DFQATT and SNEGSKA (reference sequence). The CDR3 sequence: CSASETGNDEKLFF. The CDR3 DNA reads as TGCAGTGCTAGCGAAACAGGGAATGACGAAAAACTGTTTTTT.

J is TRBJ1-2 and V is TRBV5-1, with TRBD1 matching 9 bases. Unmatched junction bases numbered 9, after V lost 4 bases and J lost 8 bases. Germline CDR1 SGHRS, CDR2 YFSETQ. The CDR3 has 14 amino acids. CDR3 sequence (DNA): TGCGCCAGCAGCCCACCCTCAACAGGGGGCGGCTACACCTTC. Protein product: CASSPPSTGGGYTF.

J is TRBJ2-4 and V is TRBV4-1; 8 bases agree with TRBD1. CDR1 is MGHRA, CDR2 YSYEKL, per germline. This CDR3 is built from 17 residues. The V segment lost 4 bases and the J segment 7 bases; nucleotides outside the gene matches: 15. This chain's CDR3 is CASSPTTGGYIGNIQYF. CDR3 nucleotide sequence: TGCGCCAGCAGCCCAACCACAGGGGGTTATATCGGTAACATTCAGTACTTC.

V usage is TRBV9 and J usage is TRBJ2-7; no reliable D call. Judging by the DNA end, TRBJ2-5 fits better; the J call may be wrong. Germline CDR1 reads SGDLS; CDR2 reads YYNGEE. This CDR3 region has 15 residues. CDR3 protein: CASSVAARPTGTQYF. The CDR3 DNA is TGTGCCAGCAGCGTAGCGGCCCGGCCCACGGGGACCCAGTACTTC.

The genes are TRBV3-1 and TRBJ2-6, with D uncertain. Trimming shortened V by 1 base and J by 0 bases, and 7 bases separated the two germline ends. The CDR3 is 16 amino acids. The germline gives CDR1 LGHDT, CDR2 YNNKEL (reference sequence). DNA for the CDR3: TGTGCCAGCAGCCAAGTGTTGATCTCTGGGGCCAACGTCCTGACTTTC. This translates into CASSQVLISGANVLTF.

The chain employs TRBV27 and TRBJ1-2; possible D gene TRBD1, 5 bases. The CDR3 runs to 15 residues. Trimming took off 4 bases at V and 0 bases at J, with 12 bases between the two ends. CDR1 and CDR2 from the germline V gene are MNHEY and SMNVEV (reference sequence). CDR3 bases: TGTGCCAGCAGTTCCTCCGGGGGGGCTAACTATGGCTACACCTTC. Its translation: CASSSSGGANYGYTF.

This clonotype was seen only a few times. The rearrangement links TRBV4-3 to TRBJ1-4; 8 bases fit TRBD1. CDR3 length: 16 residues. Per the germline V gene, CDR1 is LGHNA and CDR2 is YSLEER. V was clipped by 1 base and J by 3 bases; unmatched bases: 4. The CDR3 nucleotides read TGCGCCAGCAGCCAAGCTCAGGGGGCTTCTAATGAAAAACTGTTTTTT. It encodes CASSQAQGASNEKLFF.

V gene TRBV10-2 combines with J gene TRBJ2-1; D ambiguous. The better agreement between TRBJ2-7 and the DNA end casts doubt on the J call. The CDR3 loop spans 11 amino acids. Per the germline V gene, CDR1 is WSHSY and CDR2 is SAAADI. For the CDR3, the DNA is TGCGCCAGCCAGATTTACAATGAGCAGTACTTC. Residues: CASQIYNEQYF.

The DNA for the CDR3 is TGTGCCAGCAGCCACTCATTCCGGGGCTTGTACGAGCAGTACTTC. Its translation: CASSHSFRGLYEQYF. The J gene is TRBJ2-7, the V gene TRBV11-2; D might be TRBD1 or TRBD2, each matching 5 bases. Germline loops: CDR1 SGHAT, CDR2 FQNNGV. This CDR3 contains 15 residues. V lost 5 bases, J lost 4 bases, and 18 bases lay in between.

This clonotype was counted a few times. V and J are TRBV7-6 and TRBJ2-7; the match to TRBD2 covers 10 bases. V shed 1 base and J 4 bases; nucleotides not matched to a gene: 4. CDR1 SGHVS and CDR2 FNYEAQ come from the germline V gene. The CDR3 contains 15 residues. The CDR3 DNA is TGTGCCAGCAGCTTAGAAGCGGGGGGGATTTACGAGCAGTACTTC. Protein: CASSLEAGGIYEQYF.

This sequence joins TRBV21-1 and TRBJ1-5; TRBD1, the table's D call, was not compared with the DNA. TRBV21-1 counts as a pseudogene. This CDR3 is 18 amino acids long. CDR3 sequence reads: CASSKEGARGGVGQPQHF. CDR3 in DNA: TGTGCCAGTAGCAAAGAGGGGGCCCGGGGAGGAGTGGGTCAGCCCCAGCATTTT.

The V and J genes are TRBV28 and TRBJ1-1; 10 positions match TRBD1. CDR3 length: 15 amino acids. V gave up 4 bases and J gave up 7 bases; unmatched junction bases: 9. Germline lookup yields CDR1 MDHEN and CDR2 SYDVKM. CDR3 loop: CASSSSDRGPYEAFF. CDR3 in DNA: TGTGCCAGCAGTTCCAGTGACAGGGGGCCATATGAAGCTTTCTTT.

This clonotype has a handful of counts. The rearrangement uses TRBV12-3 or TRBV12-4 and TRBJ2-1; 8 bases align to TRBD2. The CDR3 spans 17 residues. The V gene end was trimmed by 4 bases and the J gene end by 5 bases; junction bases not matched to a gene: 13. DNA of the CDR3: TGTGCCAGCAGTTACCCGGGCCTCGGGGGGGTTAACAATGAGCAGTTCTTC. This encodes CASSYPGLGGVNNEQFF.

This rearrangement joins TRBV2 to TRBJ2-5; tentatively, D is TRBD2 (5 bases). Germline V gene lookup returns CDR1 SNHLY and CDR2 FYNNEI. CDR3 length: 13 amino acids. The V gene lost 4 bases and the J gene lost 4 bases, with 10 bases spanning the gap. The CDR3 spells CASSGVGGETQYF. As DNA, the CDR3 is TGTGCCAGCAGTGGGGTAGGAGGAGAGACCCAGTACTTC.

This clonotype occurred a few times. This chain uses TRBV5-6 with TRBJ2-1; 12 bases fit TRBD2. V dropped 4 bases and J dropped 6; count of bases not matched to a gene: 8. Per the germline V gene, CDR1 is SGHDT and CDR2 is YYEEEE. The CDR3 runs to 16 residues. The CDR3: CASSPDGTSGFNEQFF. The CDR3 DNA reads TGTGCCAGCAGCCCCGACGGGACTAGCGGGTTCAATGAGCAGTTCTTC.

Concerning this clonotype itself: Just one base apart from a much larger clone, this may be a read error. The gene calls are TRBV4-1 and TRBJ1-5; no clear D. Trimming cost V 0 bases and J 4 bases, with 4 bases left between them. CDR3 size: 13 residues. The germline CDR1 and CDR2 sequences are MGHRA and YSYEKL. The CDR3, as DNA: TGCGCCAGCAGCCAAGATGCGAATCAGCCCCAGCATTTT. This codes for CASSQDANQPQHF.

V gene TRBV29-1 combines with J gene TRBJ2-3, with 9 bases fitting TRBD1. The length of the CDR3 is 15 residues. Germline V gene data show CDR1 as SQVTM and CDR2 as ANQGSEA. Unmatched junction bases numbered 5, after V lost 4 bases and J lost 0 bases. Here the CDR3 reads CSVGTGTGSTDTQYF. The CDR3 DNA is TGCAGCGTTGGGACCGGGACAGGGAGCACAGATACGCAGTATTTT.

The chain recombines TRBV10-3 with TRBJ1-2; TRBD1 matches at 7 bases. CDR3 size: 15 residues. Germline V gene data show CDR1 as ENHRY and CDR2 as SYGVKD. V shed 2 bases and J 2 bases; nucleotides not matched to a gene: 5. Here the CDR3 reads CAISEQTTGNYGYTF. The CDR3 DNA sequence: TGTGCCATCAGTGAGCAAACGACAGGGAACTATGGCTACACCTTC.